This TCR beta chain was identified during a study of cytomegalovirus exposure and HLA in healthy donors. The wider study: An early data release held approximately 85 million unique TCRs from HLA-typed donors.

This clone has more than one count but fewer than ten. Antigen unknown. An end of the junction differs from the germline gene, which may be a read error. Per the germline V gene, CDR1 is SSHAT and CDR2 is FNYEAQ (reference sequence). The CDR3 extends over 13 amino acids. This PCR relied on a set of 60 Vbeta primers and 13 Jbeta primers. TCRdb's copy holds only in-frame clones and misses some; the assay was immunoSEQ multiplex PCR. The table shows roughly 110,000 clones, with about two thirds occurring only once. General study points: An ancestry cluster, one associated with Asian ancestry, reportedly showed fewer N-insertions than the approximately 670-donor mean in a later analysis. In most subjects, TCR beta sequences reportedly gave accurate predictions of HLA-A and HLA-B alleles.

The origin of this receptor is a female donor in good health and CMV-seronegative. The specimen sequenced was PBMCs. This rearrangement joins TRBV7-7 to TRBJ1-2, with D unclear. CDR3 in DNA: TGTGCTAGCAGCCCAGCCCCAGGAATCGGCTACACCTTC. As protein: CASSPAPGIGYTF.